The entry below gives a single TCR beta chain sequence along with its context. Its target is unknown. The data were obtained in a study of cytomegalovirus exposure and HLA in healthy donors. Study overall: There were under 130 million unique TCR beta sequences, drawn from 180 million or so T cells, in an earlier analysis. Findings of the study overall: Donor immune exposure was known only as CMV serostatus.

The V end lost 2 bases, the J end lost 5 bases, and 12 bases lay between the germline ends. Germline CDR1 and CDR2: GTSNPN and SVGIG (reference sequence). The CDR3 consists of 13 residues. The study ran its PCR with 60 Vbeta and 13 Jbeta primers. Sequencing was performed with immunoSEQ multiplex PCR; in TCRdb, only in-frame clones are kept and a portion is missing. The sample yields about 190,000 clones, over 60% seen once. The sequenced sample was PBMCs. The sequence was obtained from a young man in good health and CMV-seropositive. The chain has TRBV30 and TRBJ2-5; D is unresolved. The DNA for the CDR3 is TGTGCCTGGAGTCTAGTGCTCGGGGAGACCCAGTACTTC. Translation gives CAWSLVLGETQYF.